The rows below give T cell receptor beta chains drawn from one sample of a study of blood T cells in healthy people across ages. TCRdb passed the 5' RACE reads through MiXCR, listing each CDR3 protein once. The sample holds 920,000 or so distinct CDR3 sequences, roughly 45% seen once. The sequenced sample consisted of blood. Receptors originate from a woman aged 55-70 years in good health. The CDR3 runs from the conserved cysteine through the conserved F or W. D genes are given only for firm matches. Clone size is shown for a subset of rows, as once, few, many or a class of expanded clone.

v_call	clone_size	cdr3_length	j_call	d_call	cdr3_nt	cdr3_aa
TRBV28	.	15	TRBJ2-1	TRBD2	TGTGCCAGCAGTCCTCGACTAGCGGGAGGCGATGAGCAGTTCTTC	CASSPRLAGGDEQFF
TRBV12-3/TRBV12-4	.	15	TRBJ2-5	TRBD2	TGTGCCAGCACCGGGAGCGGGAGGGGCAACAATGAGCAGTACTTC	CASTGSGRGNNEQYF
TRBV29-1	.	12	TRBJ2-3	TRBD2	TGCAGCGTTGAGCCGGGAGGAGATACGCAGTATTTT	CSVEPGGDTQYF
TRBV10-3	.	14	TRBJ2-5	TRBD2	TGTGCCATCAGAGCCGGGACTAGCCGCAATGAGCAGTACTTC	CAIRAGTSRNEQYF
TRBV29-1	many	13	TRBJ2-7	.	TGCAGCGCCAAACCAGGTTCGCGAGGCGAGCAGTACTTC	CSAKPGSRGEQYF
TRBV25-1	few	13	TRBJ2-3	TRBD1	TGTGCCAGCAAGGACAGGGTCACAGATACGCAGTATTTT	CASKDRVTDTQYF
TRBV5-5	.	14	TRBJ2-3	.	TGTGCCAGCAGCTTAGGAGCGGATGCAGATACGCAGTATTTT	CASSLGADADTQYF
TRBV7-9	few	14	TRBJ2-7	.	TGTGCCAGCAGCCGGGACAAGAGCTCCTACGAGCAGTACTTC	CASSRDKSSYEQYF
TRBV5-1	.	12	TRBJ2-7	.	TGCGCCAGCAGCCCCCCTGGGGCCGAGCAGTACTTC	CASSPPGAEQYF
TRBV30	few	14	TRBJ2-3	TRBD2	TGTGCCTGGAGTCCCAGCGGAGCGGGGGATACGCAGTATTTT	CAWSPSGAGDTQYF
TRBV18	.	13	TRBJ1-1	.	TGTGCCAGCTCACCACCCGGGTACACTGAAGCTTTCTTT	CASSPPGYTEAFF
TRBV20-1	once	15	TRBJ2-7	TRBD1	TGCAGTGCTAGAGAGATACAGGGGTCCCCCTACGAGCAGTACTTC	CSAREIQGSPYEQYF
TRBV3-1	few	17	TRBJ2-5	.	TGTGCCAGCAGCCAAGATTGGCAAGAGGGAGGTTTAGAGACCCAGTACTTC	CASSQDWQEGGLETQYF
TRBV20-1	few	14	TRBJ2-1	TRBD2	TGCAGTGCGGAGCGGGAGAGCTCCTACAATGAGCAGTTCTTC	CSAERESSYNEQFF
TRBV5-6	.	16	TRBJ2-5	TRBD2	TGTGCCAGCAGCTTTTTTAGCGGGAGGCCCCAAGAGACCCAGTACTTC	CASSFFSGRPQETQYF
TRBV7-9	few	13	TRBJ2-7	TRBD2	TGTGCCAGCAGCTTTACTAGCGCGCGCGAGCAGTACTTC	CASSFTSAREQYF
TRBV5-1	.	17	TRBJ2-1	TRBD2	TGCGCCAGCAGGGGGACTAGCGGGAGTCGGTCCTACAATGAGCAGTTCTTC	CASRGTSGSRSYNEQFF
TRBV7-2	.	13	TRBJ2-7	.	TGTGCCGCCGCCTCGACCTACTACAATGAGCAGTACTTC	CAAASTYYNEQYF
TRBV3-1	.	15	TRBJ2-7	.	TGTGCCAGCAGCCAAGATCGCCTGAGCTCCTACGAGCAGTACTTC	CASSQDRLSSYEQYF
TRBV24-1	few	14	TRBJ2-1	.	TGTGCCACCAGTGACCCCCCTGGCTACAATGAGCAGTTCTTC	CATSDPPGYNEQFF